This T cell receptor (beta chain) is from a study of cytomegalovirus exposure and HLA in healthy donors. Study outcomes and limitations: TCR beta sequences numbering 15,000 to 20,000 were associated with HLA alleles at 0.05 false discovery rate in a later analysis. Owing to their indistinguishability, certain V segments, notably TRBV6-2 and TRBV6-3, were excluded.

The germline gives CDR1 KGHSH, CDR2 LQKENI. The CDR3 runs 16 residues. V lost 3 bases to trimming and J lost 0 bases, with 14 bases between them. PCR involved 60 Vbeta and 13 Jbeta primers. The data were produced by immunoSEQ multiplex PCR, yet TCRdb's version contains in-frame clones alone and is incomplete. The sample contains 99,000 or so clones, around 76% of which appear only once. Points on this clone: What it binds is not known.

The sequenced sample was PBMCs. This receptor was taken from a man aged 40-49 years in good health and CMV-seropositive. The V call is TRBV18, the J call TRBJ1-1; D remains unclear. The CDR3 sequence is CASSPTIRTMNTEAFF. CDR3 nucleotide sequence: TGTGCCAGCTCACCTACTATCAGAACCATGAACACTGAAGCTTTCTTT.